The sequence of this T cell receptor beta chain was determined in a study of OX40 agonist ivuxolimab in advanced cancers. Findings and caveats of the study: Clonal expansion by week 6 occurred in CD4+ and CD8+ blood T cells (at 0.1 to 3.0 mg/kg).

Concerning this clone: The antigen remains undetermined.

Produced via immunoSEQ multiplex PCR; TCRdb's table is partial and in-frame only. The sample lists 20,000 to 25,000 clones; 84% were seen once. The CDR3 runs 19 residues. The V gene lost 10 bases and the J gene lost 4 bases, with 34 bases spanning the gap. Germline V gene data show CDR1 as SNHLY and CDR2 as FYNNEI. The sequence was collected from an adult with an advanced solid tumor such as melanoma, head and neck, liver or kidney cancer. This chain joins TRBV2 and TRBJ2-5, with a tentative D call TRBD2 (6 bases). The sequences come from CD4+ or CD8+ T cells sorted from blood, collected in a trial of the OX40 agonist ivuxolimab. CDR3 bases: TGTGCCATACATCCTAGAACGGGGCAGACTTGGGACTCCGGAGAGACCCAGTACTTC. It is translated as CAIHPRTGQTWDSGETQYF.